These 22 T cell receptor beta chains came from one sample sequenced in a study of T cell responses to AZD1222 COVID-19 vaccine. The repertoire was sequenced with immunoSEQ multiplex PCR; TCRdb's copy has only in-frame clones and lacks some. This table has 130,000 or so clones, 80% to 90% appearing once. Source: peripheral blood, taken 28 days after the second AZD1222 dose. Receptor source: an adult who received the AZD1222 COVID-19 vaccine.

This chain connects TRBV28 to TRBJ1-4; perhaps TRBD1 as D (5 bases). CDR3 length equals 14 residues. Trimming stripped 1 base from V and 8 bases from J, with 11 bases between. Germline V CDR1 and CDR2: MDHEN, SYDVKM. The chain's CDR3 is CASSLSPGREKLFF. The CDR3 DNA sequence: TGTGCCAGCAGTTTATCGCCGGGGCGGGAAAAACTGTTTTTT.

This chain connects TRBV5-1 to TRBJ2-3, with 9 bases fitting TRBD2. V gave up 0 bases and J gave up 0 bases; unmatched junction bases: 2. The CDR3 has 16 residues. The germline gives CDR1 SGHRS, CDR2 YFSETQ. CDR3 DNA: TGCGCCAGCAGCTTGGGGAGCGGGGGGAGCACAGATACGCAGTATTTT. Protein: CASSLGSGGSTDTQYF.

CDR3 nucleotides: TGTGCCAGCACCCCCGGGGGGCTAGGCCAAGATACGCAGTATTTT. This sequence encodes CASTPGGLGQDTQYF. The V and J genes are TRBV6-2 or TRBV6-3 and TRBJ2-3; D might be TRBD2 (7 bases). CDR3 size: 15 residues. The V end lost 7 bases, the J end lost 5 bases, and 19 bases lay between the germline ends. CDR1 MNHEY and CDR2 SVGEGT come from the germline V gene.

This clone was counted a single time. The chain carries TRBV19 and TRBJ1-2, with no clear D. V gave up 6 bases and J gave up 7 bases, with 9 bases separating them. The CDR3 covers 11 residues. Germline V CDR1 and CDR2: LNHDA, SQIVND (reference sequence). The CDR3 region is CASRRIGGYTF. CDR3 in DNA: TGTGCCAGTAGGAGAATCGGTGGCTACACCTTC. The variable domain in full, with the rest retrieved from reference TRBV19 and TRBJ1-2, is DGGITQSPKYLFRKEGQNVTLSCEQNLNHDAMYWYRQDPGQGLRLIYYSQIVNDFQKGDIAEGYSVSREKKESFPLTVTSAQKNPTAFYLCASRRIGGYTFGSGTRLTVV.

The CDR3 sequence is CASTGGVSTTNEKLFF. CDR3 DNA: TGTGCCAGCACCGGAGGAGTCAGCACAACTAATGAAAAACTGTTTTTT. This chain uses TRBV7-9 with TRBJ1-4; D is undetermined. The CDR3 loop spans 16 amino acids. V lost 7 bases and J lost 0, with 15 bases in between. Germline CDR1 and CDR2: SEHNR and FQNEAQ (reference sequence).

This clone was detected only a few times. V usage is TRBV11-1 and J usage is TRBJ1-5, with D uncertain. V shed 5 bases and J shed 5 bases, with 10 bases lying between them. CDR1 and CDR2 (germline): SGHAT, FQDESV (reference sequence). The CDR3 has 13 residues. The CDR3 loop is CASSRGRYQPQHF. CDR3 bases: TGTGCCAGCAGCCGAGGGCGGTATCAGCCCCAGCATTTT. The variable domain in full, with the rest retrieved from reference TRBV11-1 and TRBJ1-5, is EAEVAQSPRYKITEKSQAVAFWCDPISGHATLYWYRQILGQGPELLVQFQDESVVDDSQLPKDRFSAERLKGVDSTLKIQPAELGDSAMYLCASSRGRYQPQHFGDGTRLSIL.

V is TRBV9 and J is TRBJ2-1; 12 bases are a match to TRBD2. Per germline, CDR1 SGDLS and CDR2 YYNGEE. The trim removed 0 bases at V and 8 bases at J, leaving 15 bases unmatched. The CDR3 is 19 residues long. CDR3 coding DNA: TGTGCCAGCAGCGTAGGGATGACTAGCGGGGGATGGATGGGCCATGAGCAGTTCTTC. Its translation is CASSVGMTSGGWMGHEQFF.

This chain connects TRBV19 to TRBJ2-5, with 9 bases lining up with TRBD1. J gave up 5 bases and V 6 bases, and 7 bases lay outside the gene matches. Germline V lookup: CDR1 LNHDA, CDR2 SQIVND (reference sequence). This CDR3 has 14 residues. The CDR3 is CASSEYRGRETQYF. For the CDR3, the DNA is TGTGCCAGTAGCGAATACAGGGGGCGTGAGACCCAGTACTTC. Based on the CDR3 plus reference TRBV19 and TRBJ2-5, the full variable domain is DGGITQSPKYLFRKEGQNVTLSCEQNLNHDAMYWYRQDPGQGLRLIYYSQIVNDFQKGDIAEGYSVSREKKESFPLTVTSAQKNPTAFYLCASSEYRGRETQYFGPGTRLLVL.

The chain uses TRBV21-1 and TRBJ1-5; the D call of TRBD1 is as the table states it, not checked on the DNA. TRBV21-1 is an annotated pseudogene. This CDR3 comprises 18 residues. CDR3 protein: CASSKDGAGGAGDQPQHF. The CDR3 nucleotides are TGTGCCAGCAGCAAAGATGGGGCAGGGGGCGCAGGGGATCAGCCCCAGCATTTT.

In the case of this clone: A junction boundary mismatches the germline segment, possibly from a read error. CDR3 sequence: CASSLSSIPSPQETQYF. In nucleotides, the CDR3 is TGTGCCAGTAGTTTATCTTCCATCCCCAGCCCCCAGGAGACCCAGTACTTC. The chain uses TRBV27 and TRBJ2-5; D is unclear. The germline V gene encodes CDR1 MNHEY and CDR2 SMNVEV (reference sequence). CDR3 size: 17 residues.

The chain is built from TRBV7-6 and TRBJ1-1, with unresolved D. Germline lookup yields CDR1 SGHVS and CDR2 FNYEAQ. The CDR3 loop spans 17 amino acids. The V and J ends lost 3 bases and 6 bases respectively, with 23 bases between them. The chain's CDR3 is CASSFRGQDPLSPEAFF. CDR3 nucleotide sequence: TGTGCCAGCAGCTTTAGAGGGCAGGACCCCTTGAGCCCTGAAGCTTTCTTT.

The V gene is TRBV7-2, the J gene TRBJ2-7, with TRBD2 matching over 7 bases. The CDR3 length is 16 residues. Germline CDR1 is SGHTA and CDR2 is FQGNSA. The V and J ends lost 0 bases and 2 bases, in that order; junction bases with no gene match: 7. The CDR3 DNA follows: TGTGCCAGCAGCTTAGCGCGGGAGCGAATTCCCTACGAGCAGTACTTC. Translated: CASSLARERIPYEQYF.

The chain employs TRBV24-1 and TRBJ1-5, with 9 positions matching TRBD1. Germline CDR1 and CDR2: KGHDR and SFDVKD. The J segment lost 1 base and the V segment lost 4 bases, leaving 4 bases of the junction unmatched. This CDR3 has 16 amino acids. The CDR3 here is CATSEPGQGSNQPQHF. In nucleotides, the CDR3 is TGTGCCACCAGTGAACCGGGACAGGGAAGCAATCAGCCCCAGCATTTT.

This clone was seen a handful of times. The chain links TRBV27 to TRBJ1-5; D is possibly TRBD1 (5 bases). V was clipped by 3 bases and J by 1 base, with 10 bases between them. Germline CDR1 is MNHEY and CDR2 is SMNVEV (reference sequence). CDR3 length: 15 amino acids. CDR3 nucleotide sequence: TGTGCCAGCAGTTTCTCCGGGGCGAGCAATCAGCCCCAGCATTTT. Translated: CASSFSGASNQPQHF.

The V and J genes are TRBV3-1 (or the pseudogene TRBV3-2) and TRBJ2-5; D is perhaps TRBD1 (6 bases). This CDR3 comprises 17 residues. The V end lost 1 base, the J end lost 5 bases, and 20 bases lay between the germline ends. From germline, CDR1 is LGHDT and CDR2 YNNKEL (reference sequence). The CDR3 spells CASSQVGWGRGWETQYF. DNA of the CDR3: TGTGCCAGCAGCCAAGTCGGCTGGGGCAGGGGCTGGGAGACCCAGTACTTC.

This clone was counted between two and nine times. The V and J genes are TRBV5-6 and TRBJ2-2; tentatively, D is TRBD1 (5 bases). Per the germline V gene, CDR1 is SGHDT and CDR2 is YYEEEE. The CDR3 is 16 amino acids. Trimming left V 0 bases short and J 5 bases short, with 14 bases between. CDR3 in DNA: TGTGCCAGCAGCTTGGAGTCAGGGTGGTTTACCGGGGAGCTGTTTTTT. Amino acids: CASSLESGWFTGELFF.

The J gene is TRBJ1-2, the V gene TRBV25-1; tentatively, D is TRBD1 (5 bases). In germline, CDR1 is MGHDK, CDR2 SYGVNS. The CDR3 runs to 14 residues. The germline V and J ends were trimmed by 6 bases and 4 bases, with 15 bases remaining between them. CDR3 region: CASRYTGRFYGYTF. In nucleotides, the CDR3 is TGTGCCAGCAGGTATACGGGACGGTTCTATGGCTACACCTTC.

The V call is TRBV6-2 or TRBV6-3, the J call TRBJ1-5, with a weak D call TRBD1 (6 bases). This CDR3 comprises 13 residues. CDR1 and CDR2 from the germline V gene are MNHEY and SVGEGT. Trimming removed 7 bases from V and 6 bases from J, with 13 bases in between. This CDR3 reads CASTPAGAQPQHF. In nucleotides, the CDR3 is TGTGCCAGCACCCCAGCAGGGGCTCAGCCCCAGCATTTT.

The chain has TRBV3-1 (or the pseudogene TRBV3-2) and TRBJ1-2; D call uncertain. With 0 bases removed from V and 2 bases from J, the gap between germline ends came to 10 bases. Germline V gene lookup returns CDR1 LGHDT and CDR2 YNNKEL (reference sequence). The length of the CDR3 is 15 residues. CDR3 region: CASSQDWALNYGYTF. In DNA, the CDR3 is TGTGCCAGCAGCCAAGATTGGGCCCTAAACTATGGCTACACCTTC.

The V call is TRBV11-2, the J call TRBJ2-4, with D unclear. V lost 8 bases and J lost 8, with 16 bases in between. The CDR3 length is 13 residues. Germline V gives CDR1 SGHAT, CDR2 FQNNGV. CDR3 amino acids: CASRRPLEYIQYF. CDR3 in DNA: TGTGCCAGCCGAAGGCCCCTGGAGTACATTCAGTACTTC.

On this clone itself: Other DNA sequences in the same sample also yield this CDR3. This sequence joins TRBV28 and TRBJ1-3, with D hard to call. Looked up from germline, CDR1 is MDHEN and CDR2 is SYDVKM. The CDR3 runs 12 residues. Trimming cost V 11 bases and J 0 bases, with 8 bases left between them. This CDR3 reads CASSFSGNTIYF. The DNA for the CDR3 is TGTGCCTCATCTTTCTCTGGAAACACCATATATTTT.

V usage is TRBV19 and J usage is TRBJ2-7; 8 bases align to TRBD2. The CDR3 runs to 14 residues. Germline loops: CDR1 LNHDA, CDR2 SQIVND (reference sequence). V lost 3 bases and J lost 4; bases outside the gene matches: 5. CDR3 region: CASSIGGGQYEQYF. The DNA for the CDR3 is TGTGCCAGTAGTATCGGGGGGGGCCAGTACGAGCAGTACTTC. The whole variable domain, remainder taken from reference TRBV19 and TRBJ2-7, is DGGITQSPKYLFRKEGQNVTLSCEQNLNHDAMYWYRQDPGQGLRLIYYSQIVNDFQKGDIAEGYSVSREKKESFPLTVTSAQKNPTAFYLCASSIGGGQYEQYFGPGTRLTVT.